Shown below are 27 T cell receptor beta chains from a single sample sequenced in a study of post-analysis software for immune sequencing data. Findings and limits, study-wide: About 5 TRBV segments were significantly more frequent in patients than in controls. TRBV5-6, TRBV5-1 and TRBV20-1 were among these segments.

Every TCR beta cDNA library bore unique molecular identifiers. MiXCR was run by TCRdb on the PCR reads, yielding one entry per CDR3 protein. The table shows hundreds of thousands of distinct CDR3 sequences, with around 40% occurring only once. For these receptors, no antigen is known. The sample taken for sequencing was blood. The receptors were sampled from a girl aged 5-17 years with multiple sclerosis.

This clonotype came up a few times. The chain recombines TRBV20-1 with TRBJ2-3; TRBD2 matches at 7 bases. The CDR3 covers 12 residues. V trimming: 6 bases; J trimming: 6 bases; junction bases outside the gene matches: 6. Looked up from germline, CDR1 is DFQATT and CDR2 is SNEGSKA (reference sequence). CDR3 DNA: TGCAGTGCGCTTTACGGGGGGGATACGCAGTATTTT. It encodes CSALYGGDTQYF.

On this clonotype: Sequence at one end of the junction differs from germline and may be a read error. The chain employs TRBV7-7 and TRBJ2-7; the match to TRBD2 covers 13 bases. The end of the DNA aligns better with TRBJ2-5, so the J call may be wrong. There are 16 residues in the CDR3. Per germline, CDR1 SSHAT and CDR2 FNYEAQ (reference sequence). CDR3 nucleotide sequence: TGTGCTAGCAGCCTGAGACTAGCGGGAGGCCCAGAGACCCAGTACTTC. Its protein product is CASSLRLAGGPETQYF.

J is TRBJ1-5 and V is TRBV20-1; 7 bases line up with TRBD1. CDR1 and CDR2 from the germline V gene are DFQATT and SNEGSKA (reference sequence). The CDR3 extends over 14 amino acids. V shed 6 bases, J shed 7 bases, and the junction held 12 bases outside the gene matches. The CDR3 DNA follows: TGCAGTGCCGGAGACAGGGTCTATGAACAGCCCCAGCATTTT. Protein: CSAGDRVYEQPQHF.

The chain combines TRBV12-3 or TRBV12-4 with TRBJ1-1, with D maybe TRBD1 (5 bases). The CDR3 runs to 13 residues. Trimming removed 6 bases at V and 8 bases at J, with 16 bases between. The CDR3 spells CASSLLRGAEAFF. DNA of the CDR3: TGTGCCAGCAGCCTCCTTCGAGGGGCCGAAGCTTTCTTT.

The V gene is TRBV6-6, the J gene TRBJ2-1; D perhaps matches TRBD2 (5 bases). Trimming took off 6 bases at V and 0 bases at J, with 15 bases between the two ends. The CDR3 consists of 16 residues. CDR1 is MNHNY, CDR2 SVGAGI, per germline (reference sequence). The DNA of the CDR3 is TGTGCCAGCAGGCCCCCTAGCCAGAGCTCCTACAATGAGCAGTTCTTC. Translation: CASRPPSQSSYNEQFF.

In this sample, this clonotype turned up many times. The V gene is TRBV11-3, the J gene TRBJ2-1; no reliable D call. The germline CDR1 and CDR2 sequences are SGHNT and YENEEA. The CDR3 is 15 amino acids. V was trimmed by 5 bases and J by 0 bases, leaving 11 bases between them. The CDR3 DNA is TGTGCCAGCAGCCTCGGTAGGAGCTCCTACAATGAGCAGTTCTTC. Translating it yields CASSLGRSSYNEQFF.

The sample holds a few counts of this clonotype. The chain employs TRBV27 and TRBJ2-1; 11 nucleotides align to TRBD2. The germline V gene encodes CDR1 MNHEY and CDR2 SMNVEV (reference sequence). The CDR3 is made up of 15 amino acids. The junction had 2 bases not matched to a gene; V was cut back by 7 bases and J by 0 bases. DNA of the CDR3: TGTGCCAGCAACGGACTAGCGGGCTCCTACAATGAGCAGTTCTTC. It encodes CASNGLAGSYNEQFF.

The chain couples TRBV27 to TRBJ2-7; D gene uncertain. V shed 7 bases and J shed 0 bases, with 7 bases lying between them. The CDR3 has 12 residues. Germline V gene sequence: CDR1 MNHEY, CDR2 SMNVEV (reference sequence). The CDR3 here is CASMSNSYEQYF. As DNA, the CDR3 is TGTGCCAGCATGAGCAACTCCTACGAGCAGTACTTC.

This clonotype was detected a few times. The rearrangement joins TRBV10-3 to TRBJ2-7; the D is unclear. The V gene's germline CDR1 is ENHRY and CDR2 SYGVKD. The CDR3 runs to 11 residues. With 4 bases removed from V and 3 bases from J, the gap between germline ends came to 4 bases. The CDR3 is CAISGGYEQYF. The CDR3 DNA is TGTGCCATCAGTGGTGGCTACGAGCAGTACTTC.

This chain uses TRBV29-1 with TRBJ1-1, with 7 bases matching TRBD1. The CDR3 is 12 residues long. Unmatched junction bases numbered 9, after V lost 8 bases and J lost 6 bases. From germline, CDR1 is SQVTM and CDR2 ANQGSEA. Here the CDR3 reads CSIGTASAEAFF. Written as DNA, the CDR3 is TGCAGCATCGGGACAGCGAGCGCTGAAGCTTTCTTT.

The V and J genes are TRBV7-2 and TRBJ1-1; no clear D gene. Germline CDR1 SGHTA, CDR2 FQGNSA. The CDR3 is 14 residues long. The V end lost 1 base, the J end lost 6 bases, and 12 bases lay between the germline ends. DNA for the CDR3: TGTGCCAGCAGCTTAGGGGGTATCATCTCTGAAGCTTTCTTT. Its protein product is CASSLGGIISEAFF.

This clonotype showed up just once. The chain has TRBV20-1 and TRBJ2-1; D is perhaps TRBD2 (5 bases). The CDR3 length is 11 residues. With 1 base removed from V and 9 bases from J, the gap between germline ends came to 7 bases. Germline CDR1 is DFQATT and CDR2 is SNEGSKA (reference sequence). CDR3 loop: CSARGTLEQFF. The CDR3 DNA sequence: TGCAGTGCTAGAGGGACTCTTGAGCAGTTCTTC.

On this clonotype itself: At one end, the junction sequence differs from germline, possibly due to a read error. The rearrangement joins TRBV3-1 to TRBJ1-1; D is perhaps TRBD1 (6 bases). This CDR3 region has 14 residues. Germline V CDR1 and CDR2: LGHDT, YNNKEL (reference sequence). In nucleotides, the CDR3 is TGTGCCAGCGGCCAAAGGGACACGAACACTGAAGCTTTCTTT. This sequence encodes CASGQRDTNTEAFF.

This clonotype was seen a handful of times. The chain combines TRBV2 with TRBJ1-5; D not resolved. This CDR3 region has 13 residues. Germline loops: CDR1 SNHLY, CDR2 FYNNEI. The V gene lost 8 bases and the J gene lost 2 bases, with 10 bases spanning the gap. The CDR3 region is CASARVRNQPQHF. In DNA, the CDR3 is TGTGCCAGCGCTCGGGTTCGCAATCAGCCCCAGCATTTT.

The rearrangement joins TRBV5-1 to TRBJ1-1, with D perhaps matching TRBD1 (6 bases). The length of the CDR3 is 14 residues. Germline V gene sequence: CDR1 SGHRS, CDR2 YFSETQ. Trimming took off 7 bases at V and 8 bases at J, with 21 bases between the two ends. CDR3 in amino acids: CASYQTGGSEEAFF. CDR3 bases: TGCGCCAGCTACCAGACGGGGGGCTCGGAGGAAGCTTTCTTT.

This clonotype was seen a single time. This chain links TRBV12-3 or TRBV12-4 with TRBJ2-3; TRBD1 matches at 7 bases. The CDR3 runs to 14 residues. The V segment lost 7 bases and the J segment 10 bases; nucleotides outside the gene matches: 14. This CDR3 reads CASTTVGSQGAQYF. In nucleotides, the CDR3 is TGTGCCAGCACTACAGTGGGATCCCAGGGGGCGCAGTATTTT.

V is TRBV9 and J is TRBJ2-5, with D unclear. The V and J ends lost 0 bases and 5 bases respectively, with 8 bases between them. Germline assignment: CDR1 SGDLS and CDR2 YYNGEE. CDR3 length: 13 residues. The DNA of the CDR3 is TGTGCCAGCAGCGTAGACCTCAAGGAGACCCAGTACTTC. Its protein is CASSVDLKETQYF. Using reference TRBV9 and TRBJ2-5 for the parts outside the CDR3, the full variable domain is DSGVTQTPKHLITATGQRVTLRCSPRSGDLSVYWYQQSLDQGLQFLIQYYNGEERAKGNILERFSAQQFPDLHSELNLSSLELGDSALYFCASSVDLKETQYFGPGTRLLVL.

The chain is built from TRBV24-1 and TRBJ2-5; TRBD1 might be the D (6 bases). The length of the CDR3 is 14 residues. Germline V gene lookup returns CDR1 KGHDR and CDR2 SFDVKD. V shed 5 bases and J shed 2 bases, with 11 bases lying between them. The CDR3 region has the DNA TGTGCCACCAGTGTCTCCAGGGGTCAAGAGACCCAGTACTTC. It specifies CATSVSRGQETQYF.

V is TRBV29-1 and J is TRBJ2-1; 8 bases match TRBD2. The germline V gene encodes CDR1 SQVTM and CDR2 ANQGSEA. The CDR3 has 15 residues. The trim removed 2 bases at V and 5 bases at J, leaving 8 bases unmatched. This CDR3 reads CSVESGLAVDNEQFF. The CDR3, as DNA: TGCAGCGTTGAATCAGGACTAGCAGTCGACAATGAGCAGTTCTTC.

The sample holds a few counts of this clonotype. The J gene is TRBJ1-5, the V gene TRBV27, with TRBD1 as a possible D gene (5 bases). The CDR3 contains 15 residues. Germline V lookup: CDR1 MNHEY, CDR2 SMNVEV (reference sequence). Trimming took off 4 bases at V and 2 bases at J, with 12 bases between the two ends. DNA of the CDR3: TGTGCCAGCAGTTCGGAGAGAGGGGGCAATCAGCCCCAGCATTTT. As protein: CASSSERGGNQPQHF.

The chain carries TRBV11-3 and TRBJ2-1; 13 bases agree with TRBD2. Germline CDR1 and CDR2: SGHNT and YENEEA. J lost 6 bases, V lost 3 bases, and 2 bases had no gene match. The CDR3 extends over 15 amino acids. CDR3 in DNA: TGTGCCAGCAGCTTGGGACTAGCGGGGATCAATGAGCAGTTCTTC. It translates to CASSLGLAGINEQFF.

V is TRBV12-3 or TRBV12-4 and J is TRBJ1-2; possible D gene TRBD1, 5 bases. The CDR3 consists of 15 residues. Trimming pared 6 bases from V and 4 bases from J, leaving 18 bases between. CDR3 in DNA: TGTGCCAGCAGCCACAACCCCCGGGACGGCTATGGCTACACCTTC. Its translation: CASSHNPRDGYGYTF.

Comment on this clonotype: At one end the junction does not follow the germline gene, possibly because of a read error. CDR3 sequence (DNA): TGTGCCAGCAGTTTAGGGACTAGACGCACAGATGCGCAGTATTTT. It translates to CASSLGTRRTDAQYF. The chain couples TRBV12-3 or TRBV12-4 to TRBJ2-3; 7 bases align to TRBD2. This CDR3 is 15 amino acids long.

The DNA of the CDR3 is TGCGCCAGCAGCTTGGAGCGGGGGACAAACTACAATGAGCAGTTCTTC. Translating gives CASSLERGTNYNEQFF. This sequence joins TRBV5-1 and TRBJ2-1; 8 nucleotides align to TRBD2. CDR1 is SGHRS, CDR2 YFSETQ, per germline. This CDR3 is 16 amino acids long. The V and J ends lost 0 bases and 3 bases, in that order; junction bases with no gene match: 5.

This clonotype was picked up a small number of times. This rearrangement joins TRBV11-2 to TRBJ2-3; 8 bases fit TRBD1. Germline CDR1 reads SGHAT; CDR2 reads FQNNGV. The CDR3 loop spans 15 amino acids. J gave up 2 bases and V 10 bases, and 11 bases lay outside the gene matches. The DNA of the CDR3 is TGTGCCAACCGACCCGGACAGGGCTACACAGATACGCAGTATTTT. Its protein product is CANRPGQGYTDTQYF.

The rearrangement joins TRBV12-3 or TRBV12-4 to TRBJ2-3, with 9 bases identical to TRBD2. This CDR3 region has 14 residues. The V segment lost 8 bases and the J segment 0 bases; nucleotides outside the gene matches: 3. The CDR3 reads CASYTSGSTDTQYF. CDR3 DNA sequence: TGTGCCAGCTACACTAGCGGGAGCACAGATACGCAGTATTTT.

The rearrangement links TRBV6-5 to TRBJ1-2; a possible D gene is TRBD1 (5 bases). The V gene's germline CDR1 is MNHEY and CDR2 SVGAGI. CDR3 length: 12 residues. Trimming pared 0 bases from V and 8 bases from J, leaving 7 bases between. The CDR3 region is CASSYSGEGYTF. The DNA for the CDR3 is TGTGCCAGCAGTTACTCAGGGGAAGGCTACACCTTC.